This T cell receptor (beta chain) was sequenced during a study of T cells in Graves' hyperthyroidism and ophthalmopathy. Amplification targeted TCR beta CDR3 regions from RNA transcripts. TCR CDR3 regions were first amplified by RT-PCR with HTBI primers. TCRdb reprocessed the multiplex PCR reads with MiXCR, giving one entry per CDR3 protein. The repertoire holds fewer than 200,000 distinct CDR3 sequences, with approximately 9% as singletons. The CDR3 is 16 amino acids. V shed 9 bases and J 4 bases; nucleotides not matched to a gene: 15. The germline CDR1 and CDR2 sequences are MDHEN and SYDVKM. Study results and caveats: Most thyroid clonotypes that were expanded above 0.001 also turned up in blood.

The sample holds a few counts of this clonotype. The antigen is not known. The specimen was blood. The chain uses TRBV28 and TRBJ1-5; 7 positions agree with TRBD1. The receptor's source is a woman between 18 and 30 years old with Graves' hyperthyroidism that later progressed to Graves' ophthalmopathy. CDR3 coding DNA: TGTGCCAGTGAGAGTCCGGGACAGAAAAAAAATCAGCCCCAGCATTTT. Translation: CASESPGQKKNQPQHF.